This T cell receptor beta chain derives from a study of human T cells and chemical hapten exposure. Study-level background: Skin on the upper inner arm, approximately 2 cm by approximately 2 cm in size, was sensitized with 2% DPC.

Each CDR3 protein is one row after TCRdb ran MiXCR on the RACE reads. The data contain approximately 52,000 distinct CDR3 sequences, 9.5% to 11% of them singletons. The CDR3 loop spans 12 amino acids. Germline V CDR1 and CDR2: SGHNT, YENEEA. Between the trimmed V and J ends, which lost 4 bases and 6 bases, there was a span of 7 bases. Time point noted: patch test 1, 2 weeks after DPC sensitization. The treatment here: therapeutic diphenylcyclopropenone sensitization with weekly scalp DPC. Extraction of total RNA was performed on unfractionated whole blood. This clonotype appeared a few times. The sequencing here drew on whole blood, taken in connection with sensitization to the hapten diphenylcyclopropenone (DPC). J is TRBJ2-1 and V is TRBV11-3; D is undetermined. The receptor's source is a woman aged 40 to 50 with alopecia areata. Some clones in this sample may be carry-over from other donors' samples. The CDR3 spells CASSWDFNEQFF. The DNA for the CDR3 is TGTGCCAGCAGCTGGGATTTCAATGAGCAGTTCTTC.